A single sample is the source of the 6 T cell receptor beta chains below, sequenced in a study of technical replicates of blood from a few donors. TCRdb's table, derived via immunoSEQ multiplex PCR, lists solely in-frame clones and lacks some. This sample has approximately 65,000 clones, with approximately 83% found just once. The sequenced material came from PBMCs. These receptors all come from a human donor in good health. Some clones in this sample may be carry-over from other donors' samples.

This chain joins TRBV9 and TRBJ2-7, with 7 bases aligning to TRBD2. The CDR3 spans 16 residues. The germline V gene encodes CDR1 SGDLS and CDR2 YYNGEE. J was trimmed by 2 bases and V by 0 bases; bases with no gene match: 8. This chain's CDR3 is CASSVAPSGGTYEQYF. In DNA form, the CDR3 reads TGTGCCAGCAGCGTAGCTCCTAGCGGAGGGACCTACGAGCAGTACTTC.

The J gene is TRBJ2-1, the V gene TRBV6-4; the D gene is possibly TRBD2 (6 bases). CDR3 size: 15 residues. V lost 3 bases, J lost 0 bases, and 9 bases lay in between. The V gene's germline CDR1 is MRHNA and CDR2 SNTAGT. CDR3 sequence reads: CASSEEGDSYNEQFF. CDR3 nucleotide sequence: TGTGCCAGCAGTGAGGAGGGAGACTCCTACAATGAGCAGTTCTTC.

This chain joins TRBV7-9 and TRBJ2-3; D remains unclear. CDR1 and CDR2 (germline): SEHNR, FQNEAQ (reference sequence). V shed 1 base and J shed 8 bases, with 13 bases lying between them. The CDR3 totals 14 residues. CDR3 DNA: TGTGCCAGCAGCTTAGGTCCCTTAGATACTACGCAGTATTTT. This translates into CASSLGPLDTTQYF.

The chain uses TRBV11-2 and TRBJ2-1; 9 bases line up with TRBD2. Germline values: CDR1 SGHAT, CDR2 FQNNGV. V shed 5 bases, J shed 2 bases, and the junction held 4 bases outside the gene matches. This CDR3 spans 15 amino acids. CDR3 nucleotide sequence: TGTGCCAGCAGCCACTTAGCGGGGGCCTACAATGAGCAGTTCTTC. Its protein is CASSHLAGAYNEQFF.

The CDR3 loop is CASSPGQGRGYTF. DNA of the CDR3: TGTGCCAGCAGCCCCGGACAGGGGAGAGGCTACACCTTC. V usage is TRBV7-6 and J usage is TRBJ1-2, with TRBD1 matching 9 bases. Germline CDR1 is SGHVS and CDR2 is FNYEAQ. This CDR3 is built from 13 residues. The trim removed 5 bases at V and 8 bases at J, leaving 6 bases unmatched.

This clone was recorded a few times. The rearrangement uses TRBV2 and TRBJ1-4; the D is unclear. CDR3 length: 10 residues. Germline CDR1 is SNHLY and CDR2 is FYNNEI. V was trimmed by 4 bases and J by 10 bases, leaving 4 bases between them. The DNA of the CDR3 is TGTGCCAGCAGTGTATCAAAACTGTTTTTT. Its protein is CASSVSKLFF.